The clone carrying this TCR beta chain was seen a single time. An end of the junction does not agree with germline; a read error may underlie this. This sample stems from a study of CD8+CD57+ T cells in acquired aplastic anemia. Looked up from germline, CDR1 is SQVTM and CDR2 is ANQGSEA. This CDR3 is built from 13 residues. Researchers used genomic DNA as the template to profile TCR beta VDJ and CDR3. TCRdb itself ran the reads through MiXCR, one entry per CDR3 protein. The sample yields approximately 190,000 distinct CDR3 sequences, 50% to 75% seen once. Specimen: sorted CD4+, CD8+, or CD8+CD57+ T cells (not recorded which) from PBMCs. This chain uses TRBV29-1 with TRBJ2-7; D may be TRBD1 or TRBD2 (6 bases each). This clonotype originated in a human donor with severe aplastic anemia or a healthy control (not recorded which). Here the CDR3 DNA reads TGCAGCGTTGAAGGGGGGGCCTCCTACGGGCAGTACTTC. It encodes CSVEGGASYGQYF.